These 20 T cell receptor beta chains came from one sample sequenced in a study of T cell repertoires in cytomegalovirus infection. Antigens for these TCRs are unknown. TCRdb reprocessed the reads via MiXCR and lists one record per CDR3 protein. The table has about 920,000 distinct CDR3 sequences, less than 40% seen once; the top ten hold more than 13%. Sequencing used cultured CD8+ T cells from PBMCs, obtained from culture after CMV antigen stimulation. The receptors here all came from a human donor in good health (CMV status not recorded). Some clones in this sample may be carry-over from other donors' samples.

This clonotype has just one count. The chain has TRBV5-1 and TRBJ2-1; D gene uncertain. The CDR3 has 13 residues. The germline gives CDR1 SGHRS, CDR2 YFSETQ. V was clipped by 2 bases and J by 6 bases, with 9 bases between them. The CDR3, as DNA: TGCGCCAGCAGCTTAGGATTTGTCAATGAGCAGTTCTTC. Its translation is CASSLGFVNEQFF.

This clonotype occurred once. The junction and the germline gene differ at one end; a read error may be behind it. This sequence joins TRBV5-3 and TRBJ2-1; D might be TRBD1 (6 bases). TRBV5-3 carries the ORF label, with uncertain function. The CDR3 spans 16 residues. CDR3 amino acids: CASRFGQKSSCNEQFF. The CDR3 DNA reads TGTGCCAGCAGGTTCGGACAGAAAAGCTCCTGCAATGAGCAGTTCTTC.

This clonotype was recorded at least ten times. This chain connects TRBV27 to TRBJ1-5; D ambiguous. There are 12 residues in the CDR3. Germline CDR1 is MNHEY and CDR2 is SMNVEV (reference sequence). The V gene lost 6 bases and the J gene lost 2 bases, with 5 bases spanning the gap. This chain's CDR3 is CASSSGNQPQHF. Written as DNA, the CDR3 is TGTGCCAGCAGCTCGGGCAATCAGCCCCAGCATTTT.

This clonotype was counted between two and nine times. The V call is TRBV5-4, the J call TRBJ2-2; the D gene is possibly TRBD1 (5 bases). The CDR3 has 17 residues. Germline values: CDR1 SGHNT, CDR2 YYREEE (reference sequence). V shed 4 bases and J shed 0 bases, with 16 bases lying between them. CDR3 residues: CASSPYRGRSNTGELFF. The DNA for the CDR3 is TGTGCCAGCAGCCCCTATAGGGGTCGATCGAACACCGGGGAGCTGTTTTTT.

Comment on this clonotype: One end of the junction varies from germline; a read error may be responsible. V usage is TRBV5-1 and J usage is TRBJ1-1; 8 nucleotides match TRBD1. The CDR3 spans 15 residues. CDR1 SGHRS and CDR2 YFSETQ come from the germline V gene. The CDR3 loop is CANSTRQGMNTEAFF. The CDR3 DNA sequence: TGCGCCAACAGCACCAGACAGGGGATGAACACTGAAGCTTTCTTT.

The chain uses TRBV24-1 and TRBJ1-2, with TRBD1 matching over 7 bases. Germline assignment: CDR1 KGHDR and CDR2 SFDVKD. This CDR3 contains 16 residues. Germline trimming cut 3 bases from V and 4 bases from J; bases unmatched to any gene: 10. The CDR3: CATSDPTGDSGYGYTF. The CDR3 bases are TGTGCCACCAGTGATCCAACCGGGGACAGTGGCTATGGCTACACCTTC.

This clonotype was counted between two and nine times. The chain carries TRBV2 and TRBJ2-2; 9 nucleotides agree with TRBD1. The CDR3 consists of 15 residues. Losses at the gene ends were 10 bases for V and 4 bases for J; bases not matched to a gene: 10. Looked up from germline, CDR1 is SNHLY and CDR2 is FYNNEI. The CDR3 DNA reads TGTGCCATCTTAGGGGACAGGGAGAGCACCGGGGAGCTGTTTTTT. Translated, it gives CAILGDRESTGELFF.

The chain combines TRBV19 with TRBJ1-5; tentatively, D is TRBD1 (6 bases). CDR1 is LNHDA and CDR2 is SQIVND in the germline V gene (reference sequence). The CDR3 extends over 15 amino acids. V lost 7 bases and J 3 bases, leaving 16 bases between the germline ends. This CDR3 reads CASKEGDGDNQPQHF. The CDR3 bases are TGTGCCAGTAAGGAGGGGGACGGAGACAATCAGCCCCAGCATTTT.

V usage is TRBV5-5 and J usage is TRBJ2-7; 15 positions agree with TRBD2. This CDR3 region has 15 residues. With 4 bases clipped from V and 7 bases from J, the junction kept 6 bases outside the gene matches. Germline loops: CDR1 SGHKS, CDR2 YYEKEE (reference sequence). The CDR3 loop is CASSPGTSGGLEQYF. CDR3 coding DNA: TGTGCCAGCAGCCCTGGGACTAGCGGGGGGCTTGAGCAGTACTTC.

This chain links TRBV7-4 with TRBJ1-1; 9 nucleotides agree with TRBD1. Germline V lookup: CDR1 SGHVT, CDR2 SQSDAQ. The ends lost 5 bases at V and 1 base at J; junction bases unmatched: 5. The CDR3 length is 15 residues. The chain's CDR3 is CASSLLTGGNTEAFF. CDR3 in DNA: TGTGCCAGCAGCCTACTGACAGGGGGGAACACTGAAGCTTTCTTT.

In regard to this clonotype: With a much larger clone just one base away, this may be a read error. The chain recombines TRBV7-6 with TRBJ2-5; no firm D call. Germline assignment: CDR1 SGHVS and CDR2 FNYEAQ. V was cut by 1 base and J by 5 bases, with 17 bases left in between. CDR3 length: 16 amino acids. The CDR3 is CASSLVTRNQEETQYF. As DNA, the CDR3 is TGTGCCAGCAGCTTAGTAACAAGGAACCAAGAGGAGACCCAGTACTTC. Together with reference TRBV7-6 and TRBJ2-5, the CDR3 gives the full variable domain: GAGVSQSPRYKVTKRGQDVALRCDPISGHVSLYWYRQALGQGPEFLTYFNYEAQQDKSGLPNDRFSAERPEGSISTLTIQRTEQRDSAMYRCASSLVTRNQEETQYFGPGTRLLVL.

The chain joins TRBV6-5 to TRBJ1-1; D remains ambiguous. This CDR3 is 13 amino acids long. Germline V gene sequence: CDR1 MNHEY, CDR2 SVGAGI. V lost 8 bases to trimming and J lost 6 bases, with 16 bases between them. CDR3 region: CASSEGNSPEAFF. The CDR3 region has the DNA TGTGCCAGCTCCGAGGGAAACAGCCCTGAAGCTTTCTTT.

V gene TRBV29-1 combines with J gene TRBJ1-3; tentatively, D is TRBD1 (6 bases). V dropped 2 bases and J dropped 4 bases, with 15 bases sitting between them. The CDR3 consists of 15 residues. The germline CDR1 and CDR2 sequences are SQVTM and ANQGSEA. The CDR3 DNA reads TGCAGCGTTGAAAGTCGGGGGGCAGGCGGAAACACCATATATTTT. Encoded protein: CSVESRGAGGNTIYF.

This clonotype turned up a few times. The CDR3 loop is CASSYPGTGTEAFF. The CDR3, as DNA: TGTGCCAGCAGTTATCCCGGGACGGGAACTGAAGCTTTCTTT. The chain uses TRBV6-5 and TRBJ1-1; D is possibly TRBD1 (5 bases). The V and J ends lost 3 bases and 5 bases respectively, with 13 bases between them. The length of the CDR3 is 14 residues. From germline, CDR1 is MNHEY and CDR2 SVGAGI.

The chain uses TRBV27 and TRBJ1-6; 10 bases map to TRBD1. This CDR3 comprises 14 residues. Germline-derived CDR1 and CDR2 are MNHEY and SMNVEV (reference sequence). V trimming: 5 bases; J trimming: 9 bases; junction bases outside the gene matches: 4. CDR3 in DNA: TGTGCCAGCAGTGACAGGGGGCAAATTTCACCCCTCCACTTT. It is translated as CASSDRGQISPLHF.

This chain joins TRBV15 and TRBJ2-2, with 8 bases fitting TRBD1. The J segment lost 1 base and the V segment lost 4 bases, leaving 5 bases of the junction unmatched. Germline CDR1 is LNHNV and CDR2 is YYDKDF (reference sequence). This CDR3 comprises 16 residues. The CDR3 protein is CATSKPGTGNTGELFF. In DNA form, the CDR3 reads TGTGCCACCAGCAAGCCCGGGACAGGGAACACCGGGGAGCTGTTTTTT.

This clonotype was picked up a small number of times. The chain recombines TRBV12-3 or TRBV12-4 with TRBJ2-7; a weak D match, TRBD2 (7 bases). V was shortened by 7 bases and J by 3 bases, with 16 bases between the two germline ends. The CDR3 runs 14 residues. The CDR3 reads CASNWGGGLYEQYF. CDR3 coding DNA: TGTGCCAGCAATTGGGGAGGGGGGCTCTACGAGCAGTACTTC.

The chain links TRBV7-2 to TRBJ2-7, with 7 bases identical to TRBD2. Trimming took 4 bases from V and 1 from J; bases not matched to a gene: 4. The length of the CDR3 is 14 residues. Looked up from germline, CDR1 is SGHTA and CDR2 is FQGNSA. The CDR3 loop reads CASSWGDYSYEQYF. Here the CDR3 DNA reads TGTGCCAGCAGCTGGGGGGACTATTCCTACGAGCAGTACTTC.

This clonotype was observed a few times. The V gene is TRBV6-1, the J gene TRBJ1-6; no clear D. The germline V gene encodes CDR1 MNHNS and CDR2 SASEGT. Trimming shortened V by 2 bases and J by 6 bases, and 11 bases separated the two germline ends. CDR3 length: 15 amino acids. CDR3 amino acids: CASSELGPSNSPLHF. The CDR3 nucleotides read TGTGCCAGCAGTGAACTGGGCCCGTCTAATTCACCCCTCCACTTT.

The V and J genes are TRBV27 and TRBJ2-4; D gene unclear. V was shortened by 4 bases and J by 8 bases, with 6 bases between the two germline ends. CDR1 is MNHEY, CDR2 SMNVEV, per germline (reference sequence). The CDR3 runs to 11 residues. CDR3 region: CASSSFHIQYF. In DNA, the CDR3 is TGTGCCAGCAGTTCGTTCCACATTCAGTACTTC.